The entry below gives a single T cell receptor (beta chain) sequence along with its context. The antigen is undetermined. TCRdb's table, derived via immunoSEQ multiplex PCR, lists solely in-frame clones and lacks some. Of about 130,000 clones in the sample, about nine tenths were seen once. This specimen belongs to a study of T cell responses to AZD1222 COVID-19 vaccine. Study results and caveats: Repertoires in all cases were sampled only once the peak T cell response had passed. It was only a handful of AZD1222 recipients who were seropositive at baseline. Two doses of AZD1222 preceded a rise in Spike-specific TCR breadth and depth. Dominant CD4 TCR responses targeted spike regions 160-218 and 743-854.

CDR3 length equals 15 residues. In germline, CDR1 is WNHNN, CDR2 SYGVQD (reference sequence). Trimming shortened V by 3 bases and J by 3 bases, and 14 bases separated the two germline ends. Sequenced material: peripheral blood, taken on day 0 of AZD1222 vaccination. The chain joins TRBV10-1 to TRBJ1-2; TRBD1 is a possible D gene (5 bases). The source is an adult in good health. CDR3 DNA sequence: TGCGCCAGCAGTGAAAGTCCCGGGGACTACTATGGCTACACCTTC. This sequence encodes CASSESPGDYYGYTF.